This TCR beta chain was retrieved from a study of CXCR3-negative and CXCR3-positive naive CD8 T cells. Findings of the study overall: Compared with CXCR3-negative naive cells, CXCR3-positive naive cells showed more hydrophobic TRB CDR3s.

Germline V gene data show CDR1 as SGHVS and CDR2 as FQNEAQ. CDR3 length: 12 amino acids. As regards this clonotype: Its antigen is unknown.

UMI-tagged TRB cDNA libraries were built via 5' RACE. TCRdb re-called the 5' RACE reads and shows each CDR3 protein once, DNA omitted. The sample has tens of thousands of distinct CDR3 sequences. Sequencing was done on a sample of naive CXCR3- CD8+ T cells from blood. As for subset: CD45RO-CCR7+CD27+CD95- naive CD8+ T cells lacking CXCR3 (TNR3-). This TCR derives from a human donor in good health. Some clones in this sample may be carry-over from other donors' samples. V gene TRBV7-8 combines with J gene TRBJ2-1; TCRdb reports TRBD1, a call that lacks DNA to check it against. The chain's CDR3 is CASSSDRNEQFF.